These 23 T cell receptor beta chains originate from one sample sequenced in a study of blood T cell repertoires in COVID-19. Repertoires were generated with immunoSEQ multiplex PCR, while TCRdb's copy carries only in-frame clones and drops some. The table includes approximately 53,000 clones, around 90% detected once. Sample: peripheral blood. Receptors originate from a woman of 80 years or more with COVID-19, enrolled during active disease.

This CDR3 is CASSLGGGTQYF. As DNA, the CDR3 is TGTGCCAGCAGCTTAGGAGGAGGTACGCAGTATTTT. V and J are TRBV5-6 and TRBJ2-3; D is perhaps TRBD2 (5 bases). Deletions cut 2 bases from V and 8 bases from J, with 9 bases between. The CDR3 is 12 amino acids. CDR1 is SGHDT and CDR2 is YYEEEE in the germline V gene.

This clone has only one observation. The chain recombines TRBV6-4 with TRBJ2-2, with 11 bases identical to TRBD2. V was pared by 4 bases and J by 3 bases, with 4 bases of the junction left unmatched. The CDR3 sequence is 16 residues long. Germline-derived CDR1 and CDR2 are MRHNA and SNTAGT. CDR3 nucleotides: TGTGCCAGCAGTGCGTCACTAGCGGGGGACACCGGGGAGCTGTTTTTT. This encodes CASSASLAGDTGELFF.

The chain joins TRBV5-1 to TRBJ2-3, with D tentatively TRBD2 (5 bases). The CDR3 extends over 14 amino acids. V lost 0 bases to trimming and J lost 4 bases, with 9 bases between them. Germline values: CDR1 SGHRS, CDR2 YFSETQ. Here the CDR3 DNA reads TGCGCCAGCAGCTTGGCCCCCGGGGCAGATACGCAGTATTTT. This codes for CASSLAPGADTQYF.

This sequence joins TRBV2 and TRBJ2-2; TRBD2 aligns across 14 bases. The trim removed 8 bases at V and 0 bases at J, leaving 11 bases unmatched. Looked up from germline, CDR1 is SNHLY and CDR2 is FYNNEI. The length of the CDR3 is 19 residues. CDR3 nucleotide sequence: TGTGCCAGCCGAGGTTGGACTAGCGGGGGGAAAACGAACACCGGGGAGCTGTTTTTT. Protein: CASRGWTSGGKTNTGELFF.

The V call is TRBV18, the J call TRBJ2-2, with TRBD1 identical over 7 bases. The CDR3 extends over 14 amino acids. Trimming at V came to 6 bases and at J to 0 bases, leaving 1 base not matched to a gene. Germline loops: CDR1 KGHSH, CDR2 LQKENI. The CDR3 loop is CASSGQTNTGELFF. The CDR3 DNA sequence: TGTGCCAGCTCGGGACAGACGAACACCGGGGAGCTGTTTTTT.

This clone was seen a handful of times. This sequence joins TRBV11-3 and TRBJ1-1, with unresolved D. The CDR3 is made up of 14 amino acids. V lost 3 bases, J lost 3 bases, and 11 bases lay in between. In germline, CDR1 is SGHNT, CDR2 YENEEA. The CDR3 reads CASSLRGRDTEAFF. For the CDR3, the DNA is TGTGCCAGCAGCTTGAGAGGGAGGGACACTGAAGCTTTCTTT.

This clone was recorded a few times. This chain connects TRBV2 to TRBJ2-7, with 7 bases matching TRBD1. The CDR3 is 18 amino acids. Per germline, CDR1 SNHLY and CDR2 FYNNEI. Germline trimming cut 0 bases from V and 0 bases from J; bases unmatched to any gene: 11. CDR3 sequence reads: CASSEAMSLRDSSYEQYF. The CDR3 nucleotides are TGTGCCAGCAGTGAAGCCATGTCACTCAGGGACAGCTCCTACGAGCAGTACTTC.

The chain joins TRBV2 to TRBJ2-5; D is ambiguous. CDR1 and CDR2 from the germline V gene are SNHLY and FYNNEI. Trimming took 4 bases from V and 1 from J, leaving 7 bases between them. This CDR3 contains 13 residues. The CDR3 region has the DNA TGTGCCAGCAGTGTTGTCAGCCAAGAGACCCAGTACTTC. It yields the protein CASSVVSQETQYF. Together with reference TRBV2 and TRBJ2-5, the CDR3 gives the full variable domain: EPEVTQTPSHQVTQMGQEVILRCVPISNHLYFYWYRQILGQKVEFLVSFYNNEISEKSEIFDDQFSVERPDGSNFTLKIRSTKLEDSAMYFCASSVVSQETQYFGPGTRLLVL.

The V gene is TRBV27, the J gene TRBJ1-5, with D unclear. Germline CDR1 is MNHEY and CDR2 is SMNVEV (reference sequence). V was clipped by 5 bases and J by 7 bases, with 18 bases between them. This CDR3 is built from 15 residues. The CDR3 DNA is TGTGCCAGCAGTCCCTTGGGTGGAGGGCCCCAGCCCCAGCATTTT. It yields the protein CASSPLGGGPQPQHF.

The J gene is TRBJ1-4, the V gene TRBV7-2; D unresolved. This CDR3 region has 13 residues. With 1 base removed from V and 7 bases from J, the gap between germline ends came to 7 bases. The germline CDR1 and CDR2 sequences are SGHTA and FQGNSA. The CDR3 bases are TGTGCCAGCAGCTTAGTTTACGGTGAAAAACTGTTTTTT. Protein: CASSLVYGEKLFF.

The chain has TRBV10-3 and TRBJ2-2, with a possible D match to TRBD1 (6 bases). CDR3 length equals 14 residues. V was pared by 4 bases and J by 3 bases, with 9 bases between. The germline V gene encodes CDR1 ENHRY and CDR2 SYGVKD. The CDR3: CAISGTVDTGELFF. CDR3 DNA sequence: TGTGCCATCAGTGGGACAGTTGACACCGGGGAGCTGTTTTTT.

This clone was counted a single time. The chain uses TRBV5-6 and TRBJ1-2, with unresolved D. V lost 0 bases to trimming and J lost 6 bases, with 9 bases between them. CDR3 length: 13 amino acids. Germline lookup yields CDR1 SGHDT and CDR2 YYEEEE. As DNA, the CDR3 is TGTGCCAGCAGCTTGGCCGCGGGAGATGGCTACACCTTC. This sequence encodes CASSLAAGDGYTF.

This clone has only one observation. The rearrangement uses TRBV11-3 and TRBJ2-1; 7 positions agree with TRBD2. CDR3 length: 17 amino acids. The ends lost 1 base at V and 6 bases at J; junction bases unmatched: 12. Per the germline V gene, CDR1 is SGHNT and CDR2 is YENEEA. CDR3 residues: CASSLGRGLDPINEQFF. Here the CDR3 DNA reads TGTGCCAGCAGCTTAGGCAGAGGACTAGACCCGATCAATGAGCAGTTCTTC.

The rearrangement joins TRBV19 to TRBJ2-3; 11 positions match TRBD2. Germline CDR1 reads LNHDA; CDR2 reads SQIVND (reference sequence). This CDR3 has 18 residues. J gave up 6 bases and V 5 bases, and 16 bases lay outside the gene matches. The CDR3 nucleotides are TGTGCCAGTAGTGTCTCCTACCTAGCGGGGGGTCTTCGGGATACGCAGTATTTT. It is translated as CASSVSYLAGGLRDTQYF. Combining the CDR3 with reference TRBV19 and TRBJ2-3 gives the whole variable domain DGGITQSPKYLFRKEGQNVTLSCEQNLNHDAMYWYRQDPGQGLRLIYYSQIVNDFQKGDIAEGYSVSREKKESFPLTVTSAQKNPTAFYLCASSVSYLAGGLRDTQYFGPGTRLTVL.

The gene calls are TRBV3-1 (or the pseudogene TRBV3-2) and TRBJ2-1; 7 nucleotides line up with TRBD1. CDR3 length: 13 residues. With V trimmed by 4 bases and J by 8 bases, 5 bases remained unmatched. CDR1 and CDR2 (germline): LGHDT, YNNKEL (reference sequence). The CDR3 loop reads CASSRGQIYEQFF. CDR3 DNA sequence: TGTGCCAGCAGCCGGGGACAGATCTATGAGCAGTTCTTC.

The chain carries TRBV6-6 and TRBJ2-3, with TRBD2 matching 7 bases. The CDR3 is made up of 12 amino acids. Germline V CDR1 and CDR2: MNHNY, SVGAGI (reference sequence). V lost 8 bases, J lost 4 bases, and 3 bases stayed unmatched. CDR3 in amino acids: CASGLAADTQYF. The CDR3 DNA sequence: TGTGCCAGCGGCCTAGCGGCAGATACGCAGTATTTT.

This clone was observed a single time. The V and J genes are TRBV30 and TRBJ1-1; TRBD1 might be the D (5 bases). The V end lost 6 bases, the J end lost 1 base, and 12 bases lay between the germline ends. From germline, CDR1 is GTSNPN and CDR2 SVGIG (reference sequence). This CDR3 region has 13 residues. CDR3 sequence (DNA): TGTGCCTGCAACCCCGGGGGGAACACTGAAGCTTTCTTT. It codes for CACNPGGNTEAFF.

The rearrangement uses TRBV3-1 (or the pseudogene TRBV3-2) and TRBJ1-2, with D possibly being TRBD1 (5 bases). Germline V gene sequence: CDR1 LGHDT, CDR2 YNNKEL (reference sequence). The length of the CDR3 is 16 residues. V was trimmed by 0 bases and J by 6 bases, leaving 17 bases between them. CDR3 in amino acids: CASSQDSGGRAHGYTF. In DNA form, the CDR3 reads TGTGCCAGCAGCCAAGATTCCGGCGGCAGGGCCCATGGCTACACCTTC.

This clone was observed a single time. The gene calls are TRBV6-5 and TRBJ1-3; D gene uncertain. Germline V lookup: CDR1 MNHEY, CDR2 SVGAGI. The CDR3 has 14 residues. V lost 6 bases and J lost 4, with 13 bases in between. The CDR3 region has the DNA TGTGCCAGCAGCTCCTTACCGGGAGGAAACACCATATATTTT. As protein: CASSSLPGGNTIYF.

This clone came up a few times. V is TRBV5-1 and J is TRBJ2-7, with 10 nucleotides matching TRBD1. Germline V lookup: CDR1 SGHRS, CDR2 YFSETQ. CDR3 length: 14 amino acids. Losses at the gene ends were 4 bases for V and 5 bases for J; bases not matched to a gene: 6. The CDR3 here is CASSPGQGFDEQYF. CDR3 in DNA: TGCGCCAGCAGCCCGGGACAGGGGTTCGACGAGCAGTACTTC.

The chain uses TRBV3-1 (or the pseudogene TRBV3-2) and TRBJ2-5; TRBD1 matches at 8 bases. The V gene's germline CDR1 is LGHDT and CDR2 YNNKEL (reference sequence). CDR3 length: 15 residues. The V segment lost 1 base and the J segment 4 bases; nucleotides outside the gene matches: 5. The CDR3 nucleotides are TGTGCCAGCAGCCAAGGCGTTGACAGGGGAGAGACCCAGTACTTC. Amino acids: CASSQGVDRGETQYF.

The genes are TRBV12-3 or TRBV12-4 and TRBJ2-1; tentatively, D is TRBD1 (7 bases). Trimming cost V 5 bases and J 10 bases, with 15 bases left between them. CDR3 size: 13 residues. CDR3 sequence: CASSRTAGGEQFF. The CDR3 DNA is TGTGCCAGCAGTAGGACAGCAGGGGGGGAGCAGTTCTTC.

This sequence joins TRBV4-2 and TRBJ2-4, with 8 nucleotides matching TRBD2. The ends lost 1 base at V and 0 bases at J; junction bases unmatched: 8. This CDR3 has 18 residues. Germline V gives CDR1 LGHNA, CDR2 YNFKEQ. CDR3: CASSQGLERGRAKNIQYF. The DNA for the CDR3 is TGTGCCAGCAGCCAAGGTCTAGAGCGGGGGAGAGCCAAAAACATTCAGTACTTC.